Sequencing of this T cell receptor (beta chain) was carried out in a study of blood T cell repertoires in COVID-19. Study-level information: T cells, B-cell-depleted T cells, or PBMCs provided the cDNA or gDNA that served as material.

Methods used by the authors: Amplification from reference gene primers served as the basis for estimated nucleated cell counts. Clones were read by immunoSEQ multiplex PCR, and TCRdb kept only the in-frame ones, dropping some. V, J and clone size are those of that table, while D and trimming were read from the DNA. Of fewer than 250,000 clones in the sample, approximately 80% were seen once. From germline, CDR1 is GTSNPN and CDR2 SVGIG (reference sequence). V was pared by 6 bases and J by 5 bases, with 16 bases between. The CDR3 has 13 amino acids. The TCR originated in a man aged 30 to 39 with active or convalescent COVID-19. V usage is TRBV30 and J usage is TRBJ2-5; TRBD1 is a possible D gene (6 bases). The sample consisted of peripheral blood. CDR3 protein: CACSTGASETQYF. CDR3 in DNA: TGTGCCTGCTCGACAGGTGCTTCGGAGACCCAGTACTTC.